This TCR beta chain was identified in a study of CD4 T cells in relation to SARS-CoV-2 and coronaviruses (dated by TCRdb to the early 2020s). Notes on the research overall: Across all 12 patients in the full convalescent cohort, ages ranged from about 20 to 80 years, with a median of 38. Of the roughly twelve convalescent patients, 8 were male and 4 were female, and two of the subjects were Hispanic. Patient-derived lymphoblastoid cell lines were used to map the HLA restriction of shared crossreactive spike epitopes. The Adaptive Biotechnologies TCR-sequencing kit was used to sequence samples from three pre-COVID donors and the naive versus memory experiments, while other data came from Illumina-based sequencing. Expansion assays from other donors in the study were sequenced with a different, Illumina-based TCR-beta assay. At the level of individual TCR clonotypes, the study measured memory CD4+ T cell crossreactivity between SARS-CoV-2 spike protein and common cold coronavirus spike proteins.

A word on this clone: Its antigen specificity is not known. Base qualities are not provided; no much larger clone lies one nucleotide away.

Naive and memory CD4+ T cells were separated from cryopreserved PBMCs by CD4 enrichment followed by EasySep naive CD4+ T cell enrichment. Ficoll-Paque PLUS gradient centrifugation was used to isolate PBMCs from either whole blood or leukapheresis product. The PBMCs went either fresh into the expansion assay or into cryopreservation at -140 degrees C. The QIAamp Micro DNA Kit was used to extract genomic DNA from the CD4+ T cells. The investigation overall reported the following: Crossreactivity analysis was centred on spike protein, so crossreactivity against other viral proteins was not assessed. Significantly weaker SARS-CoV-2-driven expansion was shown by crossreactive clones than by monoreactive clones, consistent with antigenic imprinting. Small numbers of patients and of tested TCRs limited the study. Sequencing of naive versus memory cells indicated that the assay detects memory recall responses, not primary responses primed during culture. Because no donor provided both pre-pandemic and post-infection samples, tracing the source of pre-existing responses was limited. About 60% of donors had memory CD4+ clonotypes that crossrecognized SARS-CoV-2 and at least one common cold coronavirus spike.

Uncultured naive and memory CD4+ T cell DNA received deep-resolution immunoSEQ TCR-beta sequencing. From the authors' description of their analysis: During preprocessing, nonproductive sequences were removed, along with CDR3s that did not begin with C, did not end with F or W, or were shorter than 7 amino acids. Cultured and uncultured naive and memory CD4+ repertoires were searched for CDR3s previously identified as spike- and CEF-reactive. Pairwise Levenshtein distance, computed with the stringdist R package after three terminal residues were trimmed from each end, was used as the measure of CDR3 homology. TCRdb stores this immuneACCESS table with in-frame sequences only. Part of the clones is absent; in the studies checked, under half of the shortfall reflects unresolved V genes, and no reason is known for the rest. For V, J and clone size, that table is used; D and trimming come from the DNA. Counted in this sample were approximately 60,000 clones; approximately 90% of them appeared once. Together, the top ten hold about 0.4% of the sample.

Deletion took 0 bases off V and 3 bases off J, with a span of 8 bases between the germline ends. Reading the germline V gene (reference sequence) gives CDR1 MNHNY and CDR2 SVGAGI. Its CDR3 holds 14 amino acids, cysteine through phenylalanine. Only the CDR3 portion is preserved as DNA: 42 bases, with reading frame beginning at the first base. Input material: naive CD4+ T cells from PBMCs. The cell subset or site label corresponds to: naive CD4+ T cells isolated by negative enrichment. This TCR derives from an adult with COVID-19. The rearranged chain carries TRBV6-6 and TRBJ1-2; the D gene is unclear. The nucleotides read TGTGCCAGCAGTTACTCCGGGGTCGACTATGGCTACACCTTC. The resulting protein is CASSYSGVDYGYTF.